This note documents a single T cell receptor beta chain sequence. Its specificity is unknown. These data belong to a study of CD8 T cells in Susac syndrome. RNA amounts of about 0.5 to 1 ug underwent reverse transcription with random hexamers. Amplification of TCR beta CDR3 by immunoSEQ multiplex PCR spanned 54 Vbeta and 13 Jbeta. TCRdb re-called the immunoSEQ multiplex PCR reads through MiXCR, storing one row per CDR3 protein. The sample comprises about 150,000 distinct CDR3 sequences, about 95% of which are singletons, and 0.16% rests with the top ten. CDR1 and CDR2 from the germline V gene are SGHRS and YFSETQ. This CDR3 is 12 amino acids long. Deletions cut 1 base from V and 7 bases from J, with 8 bases between. Findings of the study overall: By the study's own acknowledgment, its TCR sequencing and HLA analysis included relatively few individuals.

The V and J genes are TRBV5-1 and TRBJ1-2, with D possibly TRBD1 on 6 matching bases. Input material: CD4+ T cells from PBMCs. This receptor was taken from a human donor with Susac syndrome. The CDR3 sequence is CASSLSGAGYTF. CDR3 bases: TGCGCCAGCAGCTTGTCAGGGGCTGGCTACACCTTC.